One and the same sample provided the 15 T cell receptor beta chains below, sequenced in a study of OX40 agonist ivuxolimab in advanced cancers. Assay used: immunoSEQ multiplex PCR; TCRdb lists only in-frame clones, some missing. The sample consists of about 80,000 clones, around 92% of them appearing once. The material was CD4+ or CD8+ T cells sorted from blood, obtained in a trial of the OX40 agonist ivuxolimab. The receptors were gathered from an adult with an advanced solid tumor such as melanoma, head and neck, liver or kidney cancer.

V and J are TRBV28 and TRBJ2-2, with a weak D call TRBD2 (6 bases). Looked up from germline, CDR1 is MDHEN and CDR2 is SYDVKM. The CDR3 runs to 14 residues. The V end lost 6 bases, the J end lost 6 bases, and 14 bases lay between the germline ends. CDR3 region: CASSHRGGPGELFF. CDR3 DNA: TGTGCCAGCAGCCACCGAGGAGGGCCCGGGGAGCTGTTTTTT. Drawing the rest from reference TRBV28 and TRBJ2-2, the complete variable domain is DVKVTQSSRYLVKRTGEKVFLECVQDMDHENMFWYRQDPGLGLRLIYFSYDVKMKEKGDIPEGYSVSREKKERFSLILESASTNQTSMYLCASSHRGGPGELFFGEGSRLTVL.

CDR3 amino acids: CASNAGGLAYNEQFF. The CDR3 DNA reads as TGTGCCAGCAACGCCGGAGGACTAGCCTACAATGAGCAGTTCTTC. The chain employs TRBV27 and TRBJ2-1, with TRBD2 matching over 7 bases. The V segment lost 7 bases and the J segment 2 bases; nucleotides outside the gene matches: 8. Looked up from germline, CDR1 is MNHEY and CDR2 is SMNVEV (reference sequence). The CDR3 sequence is 15 residues long.

The V gene is TRBV4-2, the J gene TRBJ1-2; 7 positions agree with TRBD1. The CDR3 is made up of 14 amino acids. The junction had 6 bases not matched to a gene; V was cut back by 4 bases and J by 4 bases. Per the germline V gene, CDR1 is LGHNA and CDR2 is YNFKEQ. The CDR3 region has the DNA TGTGCCAGCAGCCCAGGGACAGCCTCCTATGGCTACACCTTC. Protein: CASSPGTASYGYTF.

This chain links TRBV7-9 with TRBJ1-2, with D possibly being TRBD1 (5 bases). Germline V CDR1 and CDR2: SEHNR, FQNEAQ (reference sequence). Trimming stripped 0 bases from V and 4 bases from J, with 15 bases between. The length of the CDR3 is 16 residues. The CDR3 reads CASSLAPSGRGYGYTF. CDR3 sequence (DNA): TGTGCCAGCAGCTTAGCACCCTCCGGGAGGGGCTATGGCTACACCTTC.

V and J are TRBV4-2 and TRBJ2-5; 9 positions match TRBD1. The J call may not be correct, given that the DNA end is closer to TRBJ2-7. There are 16 residues in the CDR3. Germline V gene data show CDR1 as LGHNA and CDR2 as YNFKEQ. CDR3 coding DNA: TGTGCCAGCAGCCAAGATCCCGGGACAGGGATGAACGAGCAGTACTTC. It codes for CASSQDPGTGMNEQYF.

The chain employs TRBV7-3 and TRBJ2-1; 11 bases agree with TRBD2. V lost 5 bases to trimming and J lost 10 bases; unmatched junction nucleotides: 10. This CDR3 has 15 amino acids. Germline V CDR1 and CDR2: SGHTA, FQGTGA. CDR3 region: CASSPGTSGSLEQFF. DNA of the CDR3: TGTGCCAGCAGCCCCGGGACTAGCGGATCATTGGAGCAGTTCTTC.

The chain combines TRBV27 with TRBJ1-1; a possible D gene is TRBD1 (5 bases). Germline V gene lookup returns CDR1 MNHEY and CDR2 SMNVEV (reference sequence). This CDR3 has 15 residues. Trimming removed 2 bases from V and 1 base from J, with 11 bases in between. This CDR3 reads CASSLTRQTNTEAFF. For the CDR3, the DNA is TGTGCCAGCAGTTTAACCCGACAGACGAACACTGAAGCTTTCTTT.

The chain uses TRBV15 and TRBJ1-5; D remains unclear. The CDR3 runs 13 residues. V was cut by 5 bases and J by 4 bases, with 9 bases left in between. Per germline, CDR1 LNHNV and CDR2 YYDKDF (reference sequence). In DNA form, the CDR3 reads TGTGCCACCAGCGGCTCCGGGAATCAGCCCCAGCATTTT. It yields the protein CATSGSGNQPQHF.

V gene TRBV11-2 combines with J gene TRBJ2-1, with 9 positions matching TRBD2. The CDR3 loop spans 17 amino acids. The V gene's germline CDR1 is SGHAT and CDR2 FQNNGV. Trimming cost V 5 bases and J 3 bases; bases outside gene matches: 11. The CDR3, as DNA: TGTGCCAGCAGCCACGTCAATGGGCGGGGGGGCTACAATGAGCAGTTCTTC. It is translated as CASSHVNGRGGYNEQFF.

The rearrangement joins TRBV7-9 to TRBJ1-5; 7 bases map to TRBD1. Germline trimming cut 3 bases from V and 6 bases from J; bases unmatched to any gene: 2. This CDR3 is built from 13 residues. Germline V gene sequence: CDR1 SEHNR, CDR2 FQNEAQ (reference sequence). CDR3 in DNA: TGTGCCAGCAGCTTGACAGGGTTTCAGCCCCAGCATTTT. Protein: CASSLTGFQPQHF.

The chain uses TRBV11-2 and TRBJ2-5; the D gene could be TRBD1 or TRBD2 (5 bases each). The J call may be incorrect, as the DNA end agrees better with TRBJ2-7. The CDR3 has 14 amino acids. CDR1 and CDR2 from the germline V gene are SGHAT and FQNNGV. CDR3 in amino acids: CASTLAPTGYEQYF. CDR3 DNA: TGTGCCAGCACCCTAGCCCCCACAGGCTACGAGCAGTACTTC.

This sequence joins TRBV7-9 and TRBJ2-2; weak D call: TRBD2 (5 bases). Germline V gives CDR1 SEHNR, CDR2 FQNEAQ (reference sequence). The CDR3 loop spans 14 amino acids. The V end lost 6 bases, the J end lost 0 bases, and 8 bases lay between the germline ends. CDR3 bases: TGTGCCAGCAGACCTAGCCCGAACACCGGGGAGCTGTTTTTT. It translates to CASRPSPNTGELFF.

The J gene is TRBJ2-7, the V gene TRBV4-3; D ambiguous. This CDR3 spans 14 amino acids. Germline values: CDR1 LGHNA, CDR2 YSLEER. V shed 0 bases and J shed 1 base, with 7 bases lying between them. The CDR3 DNA is TGCGCCAGCAGCCAAGATTCAGGTTCCTACGAGCAGTACTTC. Protein product: CASSQDSGSYEQYF.

In its sample, this clone was seen once. The V and J genes are TRBV5-1 and TRBJ2-2; 10 bases align to TRBD1. J was trimmed by 1 base and V by 4 bases; bases with no gene match: 7. CDR3 length: 17 amino acids. The germline V gene encodes CDR1 SGHRS and CDR2 YFSETQ. The CDR3 sequence is CASSPPGTGENTGELFF. The CDR3 region has the DNA TGCGCCAGCAGCCCACCCGGGACAGGGGAGAACACCGGGGAGCTGTTTTTT.

This clone occurred once. The chain uses TRBV7-2 and TRBJ1-1; no clear D gene. The CDR3 runs to 14 residues. The V end lost 2 bases, the J end lost 0 bases, and 7 bases lay between the germline ends. Germline CDR1 and CDR2: SGHTA and FQGNSA. The CDR3 DNA is TGTGCCAGCAGCTTACCAGAGATGAACACTGAAGCTTTCTTT. Its translation is CASSLPEMNTEAFF.